Below, 19 T cell receptor beta chains from the same sample are listed, as sequenced in a study of blood T cell repertoires in COVID-19. TCRdb's table, derived via immunoSEQ multiplex PCR, lists solely in-frame clones and lacks some. The sample has roughly 360,000 clones; 70% to 90% are singletons. The source material was PBMCs or T cells enriched from blood (not recorded which). Receptor source: a man aged 30 to 39 who had recovered from COVID-19.

The chain has TRBV5-3 and TRBJ1-5; D not certain. TRBV5-3 is sorted into the ORF group, with uncertain function. The germline V and J ends were trimmed by 2 bases and 0 bases, with 15 bases remaining between them. CDR3 length: 17 amino acids. CDR3 nucleotide sequence: TGTGCCAGAAGCTTTCAAGGCACGGCGGATAGCAATCAGCCCCAGCATTTT. Encoded protein: CARSFQGTADSNQPQHF.

The chain uses TRBV2 and TRBJ1-2; no clear D. The CDR3 is 13 residues long. Trimming removed 1 base at V and 4 bases at J, with 7 bases between. Germline V gene data show CDR1 as SNHLY and CDR2 as FYNNEI. The CDR3 DNA reads TGTGCCAGCAGTGAAGGACGGAGCTATGGCTACACCTTC. This encodes CASSEGRSYGYTF.

This clone was seen a single time. This sample also contains other DNA sequences that code for the same CDR3. The rearrangement links TRBV25-1 to TRBJ1-5; 9 bases match TRBD1. The junction had 1 base not matched to a gene; V was cut back by 6 bases and J by 4 bases. In germline, CDR1 is MGHDK, CDR2 SYGVNS. The CDR3 covers 13 residues. CDR3 protein: CASRGQGNQPQHF. CDR3 DNA: TGTGCCAGCAGGGGACAGGGTAATCAGCCCCAGCATTTT. The full variable domain, completed using reference TRBV25-1 and TRBJ1-5, is EADIYQTPRYLVIGTGKKITLECSQTMGHDKMYWYQQDPGMELHLIHYSYGVNSTEKGDLSSESTVSRIRTEHFPLTLESARPSHTSQYLCASRGQGNQPQHFGDGTRLSIL.

This chain uses TRBV24-1 with TRBJ1-4, with a weak D call TRBD1 (6 bases). Trimming left V 4 bases short and J 10 bases short, with 24 bases between. The CDR3 totals 17 residues. Germline V gene data show CDR1 as KGHDR and CDR2 as SFDVKD. CDR3 DNA: TGTGCCACCAGTGACCTCCAACGGGGCCACAGGGACGGAAAACTGTTTTTT. This gives the protein CATSDLQRGHRDGKLFF.

The chain is built from TRBV6-5 and TRBJ1-2; D remains unclear. The CDR3 sequence is 15 residues long. CDR1 and CDR2 from the germline V gene are MNHEY and SVGAGI. The V gene lost 8 bases and the J gene lost 2 bases, with 18 bases spanning the gap. CDR3 in amino acids: CASGKTAAPNYGYTF. CDR3 in DNA: TGTGCCAGCGGCAAGACTGCCGCTCCGAACTATGGCTACACCTTC.

This clone has more than one count but fewer than ten. The CDR3 is CASSLFGQGNQPQHF. In DNA, the CDR3 is TGTGCCAGCAGTTTATTTGGGCAGGGCAATCAGCCCCAGCATTTT. The chain carries TRBV28 and TRBJ1-5; no reliable D call. Per the germline V gene, CDR1 is MDHEN and CDR2 is SYDVKM. The V end was cut by 1 base, the J end by 2 bases, with 9 bases between. The CDR3 has 15 amino acids.

The chain's CDR3 is CASSLSGERGYTF. CDR3 coding DNA: TGTGCCAGCAGCTTATCTGGGGAGCGGGGCTACACCTTC. This chain connects TRBV11-2 to TRBJ1-2, with D unresolved. Germline V gene data show CDR1 as SGHAT and CDR2 as FQNNGV. There are 13 residues in the CDR3. V was shortened by 2 bases and J by 8 bases, with 12 bases between the two germline ends.

The chain carries TRBV9 and TRBJ1-4; D is unclear. The ends were cut back, 3 bases at V and 7 bases at J, with 7 bases in the middle. Germline CDR1 and CDR2: SGDLS and YYNGEE. This CDR3 spans 12 amino acids. The chain's CDR3 is CASSAAGEKLFF. The CDR3 DNA sequence: TGTGCCAGCAGCGCAGCGGGTGAAAAACTGTTTTTT.

V usage is TRBV6-1 and J usage is TRBJ1-1; tentative D call: TRBD1 (5 bases). Per germline, CDR1 MNHNS and CDR2 SASEGT. The CDR3 is 13 residues long. The V end was cut by 3 bases, the J end by 7 bases, with 12 bases between. The CDR3 here is CASSDRQLLEAFF. The DNA of the CDR3 is TGTGCCAGCAGTGACCGACAGCTACTTGAAGCTTTCTTT.

This chain connects TRBV5-1 to TRBJ1-1, with 10 bases lining up with TRBD1. This CDR3 is built from 16 residues. J gave up 5 bases and V 2 bases, and 9 bases lay outside the gene matches. Germline loops: CDR1 SGHRS, CDR2 YFSETQ. The CDR3 region has the DNA TGCGCCAGCAGCTTTCCGGGACAGGGGAGAACGACTGAAGCTTTCTTT. Translation: CASSFPGQGRTTEAFF.

The chain carries TRBV7-2 and TRBJ1-1; 8 bases are a match to TRBD1. The germline V gene has CDR1 SGHTA and CDR2 FQGNSA. This CDR3 spans 13 amino acids. With V trimmed by 5 bases and J by 10 bases, 9 bases remained unmatched. The CDR3 region is CASSPRDRSRAFF. The CDR3 nucleotides read TGTGCCAGCAGCCCCCGGGACAGGTCCCGAGCTTTCTTT.

In DNA form, the CDR3 reads TGTGCCAGCAGTTTTGACAGGGGTAGCGACGAGCAGTACTTC. This translates into CASSFDRGSDEQYF. This chain uses TRBV27 with TRBJ2-7; 8 nucleotides line up with TRBD1. The V gene end was trimmed by 3 bases and the J gene end by 5 bases; junction bases not matched to a gene: 6. The CDR3 is made up of 14 amino acids. Germline lookup yields CDR1 MNHEY and CDR2 SMNVEV (reference sequence).

This chain connects TRBV30 to TRBJ1-1; the D is unclear. Germline V lookup: CDR1 GTSNPN, CDR2 SVGIG (reference sequence). Trimming pared 2 bases from V and 5 bases from J, leaving 12 bases between. CDR3 length: 13 amino acids. The CDR3 here is CAWSLTGSTEAFF. DNA of the CDR3: TGTGCCTGGAGTCTGACGGGGTCAACTGAAGCTTTCTTT.

This rearrangement joins TRBV30 to TRBJ2-6; D unresolved. Trimming took off 5 bases at V and 0 bases at J, with 11 bases between the two ends. Germline values: CDR1 GTSNPN, CDR2 SVGIG (reference sequence). The CDR3 covers 15 residues. The CDR3 sequence is CAWGLQLSGANVLTF. CDR3 sequence (DNA): TGTGCCTGGGGATTACAGCTCTCTGGGGCCAACGTCCTGACTTTC.

The gene calls are TRBV19 and TRBJ1-2; TRBD1 matches at 9 bases. Trimming at V came to 5 bases and at J to 6 bases, leaving 10 bases not matched to a gene. CDR1 is LNHDA and CDR2 is SQIVND in the germline V gene (reference sequence). This CDR3 is built from 15 residues. The CDR3 region has the DNA TGTGCCAGTAGTCCTCGGGGGACAGGGTGGGATGGCTACACCTTC. This gives the protein CASSPRGTGWDGYTF.

The chain uses TRBV4-3 and TRBJ1-1; possibly TRBD1 for D (5 bases). Germline loops: CDR1 LGHNA, CDR2 YSLEER. Trimming left V 0 bases short and J 4 bases short, with 21 bases between. The CDR3 loop spans 18 amino acids. In nucleotides, the CDR3 is TGCGCCAGCAGCCAAGAAAGGGATGAAGGGACTGGAAGCACTGAAGCTTTCTTT. Amino acid sequence: CASSQERDEGTGSTEAFF.

This chain uses TRBV5-6 with TRBJ1-2; D gene unclear. The CDR3 is 14 residues long. V lost 1 base to trimming and J lost 4 bases, with 11 bases between them. The V gene's germline CDR1 is SGHDT and CDR2 YYEEEE. The CDR3 loop is CASSLLQLSYGYTF. The CDR3 DNA sequence: TGTGCCAGCAGCTTGCTACAGCTATCCTATGGCTACACCTTC.

V gene TRBV7-6 combines with J gene TRBJ2-7, with 15 nucleotides matching TRBD2. Germline CDR1 is SGHVS and CDR2 is FNYEAQ. The V and J ends lost 4 bases and 2 bases, in that order; junction bases with no gene match: 9. This CDR3 is 18 amino acids long. CDR3: CASSSWTSGGALPYEQYF. The CDR3 coding sequence is TGTGCCAGCAGCTCCTGGACTAGCGGGGGGGCCCTGCCCTACGAGCAGTACTTC.

CDR3 in DNA: TGTGCCAGCAGTTACTTACAGGGTTGGGGAGAGACCCAGTACTTC. This translates into CASSYLQGWGETQYF. V is TRBV6-2 or TRBV6-3 and J is TRBJ2-5; D may be TRBD1 (6 bases). V was cut by 1 base and J by 4 bases, with 13 bases left in between. The V gene's germline CDR1 is MNHEY and CDR2 SVGEGT. The CDR3 is 15 residues long.